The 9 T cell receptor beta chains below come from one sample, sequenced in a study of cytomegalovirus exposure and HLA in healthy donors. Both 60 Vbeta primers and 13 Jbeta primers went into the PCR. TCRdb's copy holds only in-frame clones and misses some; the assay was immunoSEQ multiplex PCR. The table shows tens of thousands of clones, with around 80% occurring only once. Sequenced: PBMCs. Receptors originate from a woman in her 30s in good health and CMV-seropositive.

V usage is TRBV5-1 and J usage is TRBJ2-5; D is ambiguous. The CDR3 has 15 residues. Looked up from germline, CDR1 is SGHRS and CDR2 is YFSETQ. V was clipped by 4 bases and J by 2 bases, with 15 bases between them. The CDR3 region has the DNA TGCGCCAGCAGCCCGGATGCCTTGAGGCAAGAGACCCAGTACTTC. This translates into CASSPDALRQETQYF.

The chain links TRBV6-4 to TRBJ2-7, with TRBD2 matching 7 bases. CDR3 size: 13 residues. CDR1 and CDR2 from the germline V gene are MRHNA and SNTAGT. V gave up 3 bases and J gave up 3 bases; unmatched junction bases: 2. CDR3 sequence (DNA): TGTGCCAGCAGTGAAGCTAGCGGCTACGAGCAGTACTTC. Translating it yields CASSEASGYEQYF.

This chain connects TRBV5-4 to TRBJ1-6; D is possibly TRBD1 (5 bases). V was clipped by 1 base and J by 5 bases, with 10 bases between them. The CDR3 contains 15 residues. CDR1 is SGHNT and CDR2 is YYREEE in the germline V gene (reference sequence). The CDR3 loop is CASSLSQGNNSPLHF. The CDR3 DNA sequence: TGTGCCAGCAGCTTGAGCCAGGGTAATAATTCACCCCTCCACTTT.

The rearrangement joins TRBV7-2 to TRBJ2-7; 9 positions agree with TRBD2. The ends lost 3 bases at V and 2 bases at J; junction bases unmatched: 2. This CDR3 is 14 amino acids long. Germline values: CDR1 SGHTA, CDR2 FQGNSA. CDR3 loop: CASSFGTSTYEQYF. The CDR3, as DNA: TGTGCCAGCAGCTTCGGGACTAGCACCTACGAGCAGTACTTC.

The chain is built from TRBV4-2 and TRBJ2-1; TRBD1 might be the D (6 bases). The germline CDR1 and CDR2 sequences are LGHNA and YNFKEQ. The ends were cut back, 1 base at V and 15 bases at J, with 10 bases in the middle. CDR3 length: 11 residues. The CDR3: CASSQGQARFF. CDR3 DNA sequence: TGTGCCAGCAGCCAAGGACAGGCGCGGTTCTTC.

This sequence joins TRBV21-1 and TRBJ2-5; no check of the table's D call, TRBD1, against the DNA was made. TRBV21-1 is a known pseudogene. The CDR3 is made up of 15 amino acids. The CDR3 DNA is TGTGCCAGCAGCAAAAGGGGCAGTTGCCAAGAGACCCAGTACTTC. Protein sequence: CASSKRGSCQETQYF.

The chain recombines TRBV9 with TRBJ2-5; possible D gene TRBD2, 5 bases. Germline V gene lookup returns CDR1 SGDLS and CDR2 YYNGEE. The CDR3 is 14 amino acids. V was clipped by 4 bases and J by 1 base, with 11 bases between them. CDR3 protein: CASSLSVFQETQYF. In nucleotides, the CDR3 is TGTGCCAGCAGCCTTAGCGTCTTCCAAGAGACCCAGTACTTC.

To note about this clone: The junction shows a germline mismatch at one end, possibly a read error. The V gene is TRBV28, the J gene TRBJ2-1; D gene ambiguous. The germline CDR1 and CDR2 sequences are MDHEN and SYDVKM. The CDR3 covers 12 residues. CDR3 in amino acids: CASSTLYSEQFF. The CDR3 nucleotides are TGTGCCAGCAGTACTCTTTACAGTGAGCAGTTCTTC. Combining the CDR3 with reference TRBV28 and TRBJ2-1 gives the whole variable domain DVKVTQSSRYLVKRTGEKVFLECVQDMDHENMFWYRQDPGLGLRLIYFSYDVKMKEKGDIPEGYSVSREKKERFSLILESASTNQTSMYLCASSTLYSEQFFGPGTRLTVL.

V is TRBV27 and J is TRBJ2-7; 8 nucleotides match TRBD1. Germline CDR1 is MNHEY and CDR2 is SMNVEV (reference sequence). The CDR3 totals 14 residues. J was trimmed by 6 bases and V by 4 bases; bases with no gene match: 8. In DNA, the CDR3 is TGTGCCAGCAGTTCCAGGGGGCGCAATTCCGAGCAGTACTTC. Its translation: CASSSRGRNSEQYF.